Described below is a single T cell receptor beta chain sequence and its context. Its specificity is not known. For sorted subsets, 150 to 200 ng DNA per replicate equaled tens of thousands of T cell genomes. The repertoire was sequenced with immunoSEQ multiplex PCR; TCRdb's copy has only in-frame clones and lacks some. The table includes 2,500,000 or so clones, approximately 94% detected once. The data are from a study of shared clonotypes between healthy human individuals. Study in general: The donor group consisted of two women and a few men, aged 18 to 49. Points from the study as a whole: Clonotype sharing levels among donors were expected to vary with sequencing depth. Shared across four donors were approximately 5% of the naive CD4 clonotypes.

After removal of 2 bases from V and 6 bases from J, the junction contained 3 bases not matched to a gene. Germline assignment: CDR1 LNHNV and CDR2 YYDKDF (reference sequence). CDR3 length: 14 residues. The receptor's source is a young man in good health. Some clones in this sample may be carry-over from other donors' samples. This rearrangement joins TRBV15 to TRBJ1-5; TRBD1 matches 8 bases. Material for sequencing was naive CD4+ T cells from PBMCs. Subset defined: CD45RA+ positively selected. The CDR3 sequence is CATSRLQGVQPQHF. The CDR3 coding sequence is TGTGCCACCAGCAGATTACAGGGGGTTCAGCCCCAGCATTTT.